A single T cell receptor beta chain is shown here with its context. The data originate from a study of control samples from healthy donors and cancer patients. The assay was immunoSEQ multiplex PCR, and TCRdb's table has in-frame clones only and misses some. The sample yields roughly 55,000 clones, more than 90% seen once. Sequenced input: PBMCs. The TCR comes from a man in his forties with colorectal cancer.

CDR3 in DNA: TGTGCCAGCAGCTCGACCGAGGGGTTATTGACCCAGTACTTC. Its protein product is CASSSTEGLLTQYF. The rearrangement uses TRBV5-6 and TRBJ2-5; D may correspond to TRBD1 or TRBD2 (5 bases each). In germline, CDR1 is SGHDT, CDR2 YYEEEE. The CDR3 covers 14 residues. The V end lost 3 bases, the J end lost 7 bases, and 16 bases lay between the germline ends.